The 3 T cell receptor beta chains below come from one sample, sequenced in a study of blood T cell repertoires in COVID-19. The data were produced by immunoSEQ multiplex PCR, yet TCRdb's version contains in-frame clones alone and is incomplete. The sample lists around 300,000 clones, 88% seen once, with around 2.9% in the top ten. Sequencing used PBMCs or T cells enriched from blood (not recorded which). The source of these receptors is a woman aged 45-65 years who had recovered from COVID-19.

This chain uses TRBV7-2 with TRBJ1-2; 7 bases agree with TRBD1. This CDR3 spans 14 amino acids. Germline-derived CDR1 and CDR2 are SGHTA and FQGNSA. V trimming: 5 bases; J trimming: 4 bases; junction bases outside the gene matches: 7. CDR3 nucleotides: TGTGCCAGCAGCCCGAGGAGGGACAGCTATGGCTACACCTTC. Translating it yields CASSPRRDSYGYTF.

The chain recombines TRBV18 with TRBJ1-1, with D unclear. This CDR3 has 14 amino acids. Germline V gene data show CDR1 as KGHSH and CDR2 as LQKENI. Trimming took 3 bases from V and 1 from J, leaving 9 bases between them. Here the CDR3 reads CASSPSEANTEAFF. CDR3 coding DNA: TGTGCCAGCTCACCCAGCGAGGCGAACACTGAAGCTTTCTTT.

Notes on this clone: Other DNA sequences in this specimen translate into the identical CDR3. The rearrangement joins TRBV7-2 to TRBJ1-1, with D uncertain. The CDR3 extends over 13 amino acids. V was trimmed by 3 bases and J by 6 bases, leaving 11 bases between them. The germline V gene encodes CDR1 SGHTA and CDR2 FQGNSA. The CDR3, as DNA: TGTGCCAGCAGCTTCCCCCCCAGTCCTGAAGCTTTCTTT. Protein sequence: CASSFPPSPEAFF.